Below, one T cell receptor (beta chain) is given with its context. Antigen unknown. Sorting with CD45RO/CCR7/CD25/CD127/CD95/CD27 yielded naive, central memory, regulatory and stem-like memory CD4+ cells. The study reverse transcribed the entire isolated RNA, so it sequenced expressed TCRB transcripts. Clones were read by immunoSEQ multiplex PCR, and TCRdb kept only the in-frame ones, dropping some. The sample comprises roughly 730,000 clones, roughly 13% of which are singletons, and about 0.02% rests with the top ten. The data belong to a study of beta chain features in type 1 diabetes. General study findings and limits: Patients with Type 1 diabetes showed moderately but significantly shorter TCRB CDR3s in all four CD4+ subsets. Insertions at VDJ junctions were less frequent in type 1 diabetes patients. These patients also deleted more nucleotides at the same junctions.

V shed 5 bases, J shed 3 bases, and the junction held 11 bases outside the gene matches. Germline lookup yields CDR1 SGHNT and CDR2 YYREEE (reference sequence). This CDR3 has 16 residues. The source of this sequence is a man aged 18 to 29 with type 1 diabetes. The chain joins TRBV5-4 to TRBJ1-1, with TRBD1 matching 9 bases. The sequenced sample consisted of naive CD4+ T cells from blood. CDR3: CASRVRDRVFDTEAFF. For the CDR3, the DNA is TGTGCCAGCAGGGTTAGGGACAGGGTCTTCGACACTGAAGCTTTCTTT.